This T cell receptor beta chain was identified in a study of T-cell reconstitution after alpha-beta-depleted transplantation in children. Overall study findings and caveats: Several hundred rapidly expanded clones from non-depleted graft cells reportedly supplied alpha-beta T cells about two months post-transplant.

About this clonotype: Its cognate antigen is unknown.

The TCRbeta library incorporated unique molecular identifiers. Using its own MiXCR run on the PCR reads, TCRdb lists one record per CDR3 protein. Of about 220,000 distinct CDR3 sequences in the sample, approximately 17% were seen once. The sequences come from PBMCs, mostly from graft donor cells, collected 360 days after TCRalphabeta/CD19-depleted stem cell transplant. The clonotype was recovered from a male patient between 2 and 10 years old who had a stem cell transplant for acute lymphoblastic leukemia, so the T cells may come from the graft donor.

The CDR3 region is CSAMDLAGGPNTQYF. CDR3 nucleotide sequence: TGCAGTGCTATGGATTTAGCGGGGGGGCCGAATACGCAGTATTTT. This rearrangement joins TRBV20-1 to TRBJ2-3; TRBD2 agrees at 11 bases. The germline gives CDR1 DFQATT, CDR2 SNEGSKA (reference sequence). The V gene end was trimmed by 4 bases and the J gene end by 7 bases; junction bases not matched to a gene: 10. The CDR3 runs to 15 residues.